This TCR beta chain derives from a study of blood T cell repertoires in COVID-19. Study summary: The United States, Italy and Spain provided the acute and convalescent COVID-19 samples.

In the study's own analysis: Reference gene primer amplification in the assay estimated nucleated cell counts. Sequencing used immunoSEQ multiplex PCR; TCRdb keeps in-frame clones, though not all of them. Clonal size and the V and J genes are those of that table, whereas D and trimming came from the DNA. The sample includes hundreds of thousands of clones, about 83% seen only once; the top ten take about 6%. The sequencing sample was made of peripheral blood. This clonotype originated in a man aged 55 to 70 who had recovered from COVID-19.

CDR3 sequence: CASSAYGDIQYF. The CDR3 nucleotides read TGTGCCAGCAGCGCGTACGGGGACATTCAGTACTTC. The chain combines TRBV7-2 with TRBJ2-4; a weak D match, TRBD2 (5 bases). The germline V and J ends were trimmed by 5 bases and 8 bases, with 10 bases remaining between them. The CDR3 length is 12 residues. Germline V gene sequence: CDR1 SGHTA, CDR2 FQGNSA.